The T cell receptor (delta chain) under discussion was sequenced for a study of Vγ9Vδ2 T cells in congenital toxoplasmosis (dated by TCRdb to the early 2020s). Turning to the overall study: The diagnosis of congenital toxoplasmosis relied on IgG, IgM and IgA serology, Western blot and an in-house interferon-gamma release assay. This study compared the CDR3 repertoires of the gamma and delta chains in sorted blood gammadelta T cells from congenitally T. gondii-infected infants versus uninfected infants. Sequencing of the repertoires was done on samples from infants at two time points: 2 months after birth and 1 year of age. At 2 months, TCR sequencing included roughly five infected and 10 uninfected infants, while at 1 year the sequenced group was 3 infected and 4 uninfected infants. Overall study outcomes, separate from this receptor: At 2 months, infected infants appeared to have fewer N additions in TRGV9 and TRDV2 CDR3s than uninfected infants, particularly in TRDV2-TRDJ1 sequences. The repertoire differences between infected and uninfected infants were less clear at 1 year of age than at 2 months. Germline-encoded fetal-type TRDV2 CDR3 sequences seemed more prevalent in infected than uninfected approximately 2-month-old infants, suggesting an in utero expansion footprint. A public TRGV9 clonotype was highly prevalent in both infected and uninfected infants. Two months was the earliest age with enough suitable sample material for TCR repertoire analysis, so newborn repertoires were not sequenced.

cDNA was made by template-switch reverse transcription with TRGC- and TRDC-specific primers in one tube, using SuperScript II. The TRGC primer was designed to bind both the TRGC1 and TRGC2 constant genes. The KAPA Real-Time Library Amplification Kit was used to amplify TRG and TRD, and AMPure XP beads were used for purification between steps. Index PCR with the Nextera XT Index Kit was used to add Illumina sequencing adapters. An Illumina MiSeq with the V2 300 kit was used to sequence the TRG and TRD amplicons, producing 150 bp paired-end reads. Processing in the source paper ran as follows. Before any further analysis, FastQC version 0.11.8 was used to check read quality. Reads were aligned to GenBank TRG or TRD reference genes, and CDR3 sequences were built with MiXCR version 3.0.3. MiXCR defaults were kept, except that TRDD gene segments were assembled using 3 rather than 5 consecutive nucleotides. N additions, CDR3 length, J segment length and clonotype sharing between samples were computed with VDJtools version 1.2.1. CDR3 sequences that were out of frame or contained stop codons were removed from the analysis. Infant repertoires were compared for overlap with previously published fetal, cord blood and adult blood Vgamma9Vdelta2 repertoires. With CATT, TCRdb called clones again from the public reads; duplicate DNA rows were later joined. The V and J calls reflect TCRdb's pipeline rather than the authors' work. The sample records several hundred delta-chain clones, roughly 24% of which are singletons. Over 25% of the sample belongs to the ten largest clones.

A note on this clone: No cognate antigen has been identified for it. A far larger clone is a single base away, which makes a read error likely.

The same treatment, using spiramycin and/or pyrimethamine plus sulfadiazine plus folinic acid, was given to mothers of both infected and uninfected infants. Every infant, whether infected or uninfected, was delivered at term after more than 37 weeks of gestation. About 1 mL of blood was processed into PBMCs by Lymphoprep gradient centrifugation, then cryopreserved in liquid nitrogen and shipped to Belgium. Thawed PBMCs were labeled with Zombie NIR viability dye and stained with CD3, TCR gammadelta, Vgamma9 and Vdelta2 antibodies. A FACSAria III was used to sort CD3+ TCRgammadelta+ T cells, reaching a mean purity of approximately 98%. For each sample, RNA was extracted from approximately 9,600 sorted gammadelta T cells with the RNeasy Micro Kit. Each infant was born to a mother who had been enrolled with a primary T. gondii infection during pregnancy. Peripheral blood samples from the infants were taken at an outpatient microbiology and virology center in Pavia, Italy.

CDR1 is given as TSWWSYY and CDR2 as QGS, both from the germline V gene. Reading from cysteine to phenylalanine, the CDR3 counts 21 amino acids. The only DNA kept is the CDR3, 63 bases in frame from the first base. V is pruned by 2 bases and J by 6 bases, leaving 22 bases of the junction without a gene match. Source material: gamma-delta T cells from blood. This receptor was obtained from a child younger than 10 born to a mother with Toxoplasma gondii infection during pregnancy, either congenitally infected or uninfected (not recorded which). The chain uses TRDV1 and TRDJ2; 9 central nucleotides agree with TRDD3. Here the CDR3 is given as CALGEKLFPPWGIFASAQLFF. The DNA sequence reads TGTGCTCTTGGGGAAAAACTATTCCCACCCTGGGGGATTTTTGCGTCAGCACAACTCTTCTTT.